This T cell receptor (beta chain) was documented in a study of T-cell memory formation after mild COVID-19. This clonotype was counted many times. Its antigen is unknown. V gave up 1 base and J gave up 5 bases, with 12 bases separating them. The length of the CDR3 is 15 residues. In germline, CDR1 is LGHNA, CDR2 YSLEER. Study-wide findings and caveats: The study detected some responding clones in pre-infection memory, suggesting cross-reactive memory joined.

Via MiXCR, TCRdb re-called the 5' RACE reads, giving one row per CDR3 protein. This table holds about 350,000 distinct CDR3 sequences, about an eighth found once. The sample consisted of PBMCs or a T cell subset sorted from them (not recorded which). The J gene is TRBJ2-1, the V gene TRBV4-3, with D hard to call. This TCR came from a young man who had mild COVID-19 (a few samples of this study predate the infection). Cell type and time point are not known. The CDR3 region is CASSQGARINNEQFF. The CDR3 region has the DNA TGCGCCAGCAGCCAAGGGGCCAGGATTAACAATGAGCAGTTCTTC.